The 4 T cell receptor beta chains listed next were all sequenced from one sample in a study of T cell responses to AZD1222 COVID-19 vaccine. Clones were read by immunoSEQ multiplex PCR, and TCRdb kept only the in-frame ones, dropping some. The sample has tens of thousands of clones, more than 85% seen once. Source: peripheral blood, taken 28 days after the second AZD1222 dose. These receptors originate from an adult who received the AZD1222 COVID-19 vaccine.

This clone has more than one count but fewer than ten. CDR3 bases: TGTGCCACCAGTGATTTGACCAGGCCTGGCGAACGGCCCCAGCATTTT. Residues: CATSDLTRPGERPQHF. The V and J genes are TRBV24-1 and TRBJ1-5; unclear D gene. Germline CDR1 KGHDR, CDR2 SFDVKD. The CDR3 has 16 amino acids. V dropped 0 bases and J dropped 9 bases, with 17 bases sitting between them.

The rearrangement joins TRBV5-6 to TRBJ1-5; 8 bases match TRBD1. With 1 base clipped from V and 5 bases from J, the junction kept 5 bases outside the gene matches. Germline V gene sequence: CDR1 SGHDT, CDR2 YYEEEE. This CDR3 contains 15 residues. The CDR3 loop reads CASSLRTGTHQPQHF. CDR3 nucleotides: TGTGCCAGCAGCTTGAGGACAGGGACCCATCAGCCCCAGCATTTT.

In DNA, the CDR3 is TGTGCCAGCGAGACAGGGGGCTATAATTCACCCCTCCACTTT. This codes for CASETGGYNSPLHF. The chain has TRBV10-3 and TRBJ1-6; TRBD1 aligns across 9 bases. The CDR3 loop spans 14 amino acids. Germline values: CDR1 ENHRY, CDR2 SYGVKD. J was trimmed by 3 bases and V by 10 bases; bases with no gene match: 4.

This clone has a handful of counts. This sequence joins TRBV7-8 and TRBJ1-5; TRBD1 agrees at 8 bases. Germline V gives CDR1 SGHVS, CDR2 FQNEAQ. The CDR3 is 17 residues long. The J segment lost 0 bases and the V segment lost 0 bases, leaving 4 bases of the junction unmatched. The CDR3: CASSLAAGGDSNQPQHF. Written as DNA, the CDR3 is TGTGCCAGCAGCTTAGCGGCAGGGGGCGATAGCAATCAGCCCCAGCATTTT.